This T cell receptor (beta chain) was documented in a study of blood T cell repertoires in COVID-19. About the research overall: Sites across the United States, Italy and Spain contributed samples from acute and convalescent COVID-19. T cells, B-cell-depleted T cells, or PBMCs provided the cDNA or gDNA that served as material.

Trimming cost V 6 bases and J 3 bases, with 6 bases left between them. The CDR3 is made up of 12 amino acids. In the original processing: Counts of nucleated cells, estimated from reference gene primer amplification, were obtained. Using immunoSEQ multiplex PCR, the repertoire was profiled, and TCRdb retains in-frame clones only, with some absent. D and trimming come from the DNA, and the V and J calls and clone size come from that table. Altogether approximately 190,000 clones are present, under 90% being singletons, with the ten largest covering 15% to 20%. The material sequenced was peripheral blood. The V gene is TRBV12-3 or TRBV12-4, the J gene TRBJ2-1; D gene ambiguous. This clonotype originated in a human donor in a cohort sampled during active COVID-19. The CDR3 is CASSRSYNEQFF. The CDR3 region has the DNA TGTGCCAGCAGCCGTAGCTACAATGAGCAGTTCTTC.